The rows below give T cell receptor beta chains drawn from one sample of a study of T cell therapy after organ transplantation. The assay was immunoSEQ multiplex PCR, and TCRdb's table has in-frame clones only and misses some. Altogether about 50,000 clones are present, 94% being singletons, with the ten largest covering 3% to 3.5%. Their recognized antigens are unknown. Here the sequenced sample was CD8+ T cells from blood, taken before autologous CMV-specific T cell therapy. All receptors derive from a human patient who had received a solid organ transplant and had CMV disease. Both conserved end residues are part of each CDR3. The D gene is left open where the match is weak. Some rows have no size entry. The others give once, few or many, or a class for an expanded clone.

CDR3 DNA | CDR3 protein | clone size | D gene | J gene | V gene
TGTGCCAGCAGTTACTTCGGGGATAATTCACCCCTCCACTTT | CASSYFGDNSPLHF | - | - | TRBJ1-6 | TRBV13
TGCGCCAGCAGCCAGACGCAGGTCCGGGACGAGCAGTACTTC | CASSQTQVRDEQYF | once | - | TRBJ2-7 | TRBV5-1
TGTGCCAGCAGCCCCCAACGGCGGTATGAAGCTTTCTTT | CASSPQRRYEAFF | - | - | TRBJ1-1 | TRBV27
TGTGCCAGCATCCCCCTCGGACAGTGGGCCAAAAACATTCAGTACTTC | CASIPLGQWAKNIQYF | - | - | TRBJ2-4 | TRBV25-1
TGTGCCAGCAGTGAGGCTGGCGGGGACTTTGCGACCCTCCACTTT | CASSEAGGDFATLHF | once | - | TRBJ1-6 | TRBV6-4
TGTGCCAGCAGTTACCGAAAAACCGGGGAGCTGTTTTTT | CASSYRKTGELFF | - | - | TRBJ2-2 | TRBV6-5
TGCGCCAGCAGCTTGATGCAGGTCAGAGACGAGCAGTACTTC | CASSLMQVRDEQYF | once | - | TRBJ2-7 | TRBV5-1
TGTGCCAGCAGTTTAGAGGGGCAGCCCTACGAGCAGTACTTC | CASSLEGQPYEQYF | - | - | TRBJ2-7 | TRBV27
TGTGCCAGCAGCAAGAGGACAATTGATAATTCACCCCTCCACTTT | CASSKRTIDNSPLHF | - | - | TRBJ1-6 | TRBV27
TGTGCCAGCAGCTTGGGTCCGGGACTAGCGGGAGAGAACAACTACGAGCAGTACTTC | CASSLGPGLAGENNYEQYF | - | TRBD2 | TRBJ2-7 | TRBV7-6
TGTGCCAGCAGTTTATCCCCCGGGACAGGGGATGAAAAACTGTTTTTT | CASSLSPGTGDEKLFF | - | TRBD1 | TRBJ1-4 | TRBV27
TGTGCCAGCAGCCTAGACAGGAGGAGACCGACAAACCCCCAAGAGACCCAGTACTTC | CASSLDRRRPTNPQETQYF | - | - | TRBJ2-5 | TRBV7-9
TGTGCCAGCAGTTACCGGGACAGGGGCACAGATACGCAGTATTTT | CASSYRDRGTDTQYF | - | TRBD1 | TRBJ2-3 | TRBV6-5
TGTGCCAGCAGCGTAGTTGGGGACCAATCTTACGAGCAGTACTTC | CASSVVGDQSYEQYF | - | - | TRBJ2-7 | TRBV9
TGCGCCAGCAGCCAACCGACTAGCGGGAGGGACCGTGAGCAGTTCTTC | CASSQPTSGRDREQFF | - | TRBD2 | TRBJ2-1 | TRBV4-1
TGTGCCAGCAGTTACTCGGGTAGGGGGACCGAGGCCCAGCATTTT | CASSYSGRGTEAQHF | - | - | TRBJ1-5 | TRBV6-5
TGTGCCACCAGCAGGCAGATTGAGGGGCCGAACACTGAAGCTTTCTTT | CATSRQIEGPNTEAFF | - | - | TRBJ1-1 | TRBV15
TGCGCCAGCAGCCAAGACTCGGGACAGGGCCGATCAGGTGAAAAACTGTTTTTT | CASSQDSGQGRSGEKLFF | once | TRBD1 | TRBJ1-4 | TRBV4-1
TGTGCCAGCAGTCCCCGGACAGGGGAAGAGACCCAGTACTTC | CASSPRTGEETQYF | - | TRBD1 | TRBJ2-5 | TRBV28
TGTGCCTGGGACGGTTACTCTGGGGCCAACGTCCTGACTTTC | CAWDGYSGANVLTF | - | - | TRBJ2-6 | TRBV30
TGCGCCAGCAGCCAGAACCCTCAGGGGGGACTAGCGGGGATGTACAATGAGCAGTTCTTC | CASSQNPQGGLAGMYNEQFF | - | TRBD2 | TRBJ2-1 | TRBV4-1
TGTGCCAGCAGCGCCCGACAGGGGTACGAGCAGTACTTC | CASSARQGYEQYF | - | TRBD1 | TRBJ2-7 | TRBV5-8
TGTGCCAGCAGCGAAGGACAGGGGGGAAATCAGCCCCAGCATTTT | CASSEGQGGNQPQHF | - | TRBD1 | TRBJ1-5 | TRBV4-2
TGTGCCAGCAGCTTAGCCTCGGTGGAGGGCAGCTCCTACGAGCAGTACTTC | CASSLASVEGSSYEQYF | - | - | TRBJ2-7 | TRBV11-2
TGTGCCAGCATCAGACGGGGGCGTCTGAGCTCCTATAATTCACCCCTCCACTTT | CASIRRGRLSSYNSPLHF | - | - | TRBJ1-6 | TRBV6-4
TGTGCCAGCAGCTCCCAGGGGCTAGCGGGGGGAGGGCAGTACTTC | CASSSQGLAGGGQYF | - | TRBD2 | TRBJ2-7 | TRBV6-5
TGTGCCAGCAGCTTCTTTGGGCAGGACACCGGGGAGCTGTTTTTT | CASSFFGQDTGELFF | - | - | TRBJ2-2 | TRBV9
TGTGCCAGCAGCTCGACAGGGGGCGCGGATCAGCCCCAGCATTTT | CASSSTGGADQPQHF | - | TRBD1 | TRBJ1-5 | TRBV7-9
TGTGCCAGCAGTTTACGTCAGGACTTGGGAGATACGCAGTATTTT | CASSLRQDLGDTQYF | - | - | TRBJ2-3 | TRBV27
TGTGCCAGCAGCCCCGGGACGGATAATGAAAAACTGTTTTTT | CASSPGTDNEKLFF | - | - | TRBJ1-4 | TRBV6-5
TGTGCCAGCAGTGAAACAGGGTACTACAATGAGCAGTTCTTC | CASSETGYYNEQFF | - | - | TRBJ2-1 | TRBV27
TGCAGCGTTGAAGAAAGGAACAGGGGCGGCTACGAGCAGTACTTC | CSVEERNRGGYEQYF | - | TRBD1 | TRBJ2-7 | TRBV29-1
TGTGCCAGCAGTCAAACAGGGAGCAATCAGCCCCAGCATTTT | CASSQTGSNQPQHF | - | - | TRBJ1-5 | TRBV6-1
TGTGCCAGCAGCCGGACGGAGAACACTGAAGCTTTCTTT | CASSRTENTEAFF | - | - | TRBJ1-1 | TRBV5-6
TGTGCCAGCAGCTTTTTTATGGGTAATGAGCAGTTCTTC | CASSFFMGNEQFF | once | - | TRBJ2-1 | TRBV7-6
TGTGCCAGCAGTTCAATACCGGACAGGAGATACACTGAAGCTTTCTTT | CASSSIPDRRYTEAFF | - | TRBD1 | TRBJ1-1 | TRBV27
TGTGCCAGCAATCCTCCGGGGGCCCAGTACTTC | CASNPPGAQYF | - | - | TRBJ2-5 | TRBV6-5
TGCGCCAGCAGGGGGGACAGGGTCTATGGCTACACCTTC | CASRGDRVYGYTF | few | TRBD1 | TRBJ1-2 | TRBV10-1
TGTGCCAGTAGCGCACCCACAGGGGCAGATACGCAGTATTTT | CASSAPTGADTQYF | - | TRBD1 | TRBJ2-3 | TRBV19
TGTGCCAGCAGTGCCATTTCGACAGGGAGGGAATATGGCTACACCTTC | CASSAISTGREYGYTF | - | TRBD1 | TRBJ1-2 | TRBV6-1
TGTGCCAGTAGTATGGGGATGGGACAGACAATAGATCAGCCCCAGCATTTT | CASSMGMGQTIDQPQHF | few | TRBD1 | TRBJ1-5 | TRBV19
TGCGCCAGCAGCCAGGACAGGGCGACCATGAACACTGAAGCTTTCTTT | CASSQDRATMNTEAFF | - | TRBD1 | TRBJ1-1 | TRBV4-1
TGTGCCTGGAAAGGGTCCGGGAATAGACCCCAGCATTTT | CAWKGSGNRPQHF | - | - | TRBJ1-5 | TRBV30
TGTGCCAGCAGTATACAGGGGCGGGACACTGAAGCTTTCTTT | CASSIQGRDTEAFF | - | TRBD1 | TRBJ1-1 | TRBV25-1
TGTGCCAGCGGGGGCGGGACAGGCGCTGAAGCTTTCTTT | CASGGGTGAEAFF | - | TRBD1 | TRBJ1-1 | TRBV7-8
TGTGCCAGCAGCTTGGAACGGACCCCCATGTATTCACCCCTCCACTTT | CASSLERTPMYSPLHF | once | - | TRBJ1-6 | TRBV5-6
TGTGCCAGCAGTAACAGGAGGAACTATGGCTACACCTTC | CASSNRRNYGYTF | - | - | TRBJ1-2 | TRBV27
TGTGCCAGCAGCTCCGGGAATGAAAAACTGTTTTTT | CASSSGNEKLFF | - | - | TRBJ1-4 | TRBV13
TGTGCCAGCACCCAGTTTATCGGTGGCGAGCAGTACTTC | CASTQFIGGEQYF | - | - | TRBJ2-7 | TRBV27
TGTGCCAGCAGTCCCCGGGGCTATGGAAACACCATATATTTT | CASSPRGYGNTIYF | - | - | TRBJ1-3 | TRBV6-5
TGTGCCAGCAGCTTAGCTGGACAGGGTCCAGAGACCCAGTACTTC | CASSLAGQGPETQYF | - | TRBD1 | TRBJ2-5 | TRBV7-9
TGTGCCAGCTCCCCCGGGGAGACCACTGAAGCTTTCTTT | CASSPGETTEAFF | - | - | TRBJ1-1 | TRBV6-5
TGTGCCTGGAGTGAGGGGCACGAGCAGTACTTC | CAWSEGHEQYF | - | - | TRBJ2-7 | TRBV30
TGTGCCAGCAGCTTTCGGGCTAGATCGGAGACCCAGTACTTC | CASSFRARSETQYF | - | - | TRBJ2-5 | TRBV7-2
TGTGCCAGCAGCCTGGACCCGTATGGCTACACCTTC | CASSLDPYGYTF | - | - | TRBJ1-2 | TRBV5-6
TGTGCCAGCAGCACCGGGGGAGTGAATGAGCAGTTCTTC | CASSTGGVNEQFF | - | - | TRBJ2-1 | TRBV21-1
TGTGCCAGCAGCCGGGACGATATGAACACTGAAGCTTTCTTT | CASSRDDMNTEAFF | - | - | TRBJ1-1 | TRBV7-2
TGTGCCAGCAGCTTGGATCGAGAGCAGGACGGGCAGTACTTC | CASSLDREQDGQYF | - | - | TRBJ2-7 | TRBV5-4
TGTGCCAGCACCCCCCAAAGGGAAGATACGCAGTATTTT | CASTPQREDTQYF | few | - | TRBJ2-3 | TRBV7-9